Presented here are 4 T cell receptor beta chains from one specimen sequenced in a study of T-cell memory formation after mild COVID-19. One entry per CDR3 protein, called by TCRdb with MiXCR from the 5' RACE reads. The table lists a few hundred thousand distinct CDR3 sequences, around 27% of them singletons. Sequencing used PBMCs or a T cell subset sorted from them (not recorded which). The receptors shown here come from an adult woman who had mild COVID-19 (a few samples of this study predate the infection). Cell type and time point are not known.

The J gene is TRBJ2-7, the V gene TRBV5-1, with 7 bases matching TRBD1. With V trimmed by 2 bases and J by 4 bases, 9 bases remained unmatched. The CDR3 has 15 amino acids. CDR1 SGHRS and CDR2 YFSETQ come from the germline V gene. The CDR3 loop is CASSFGTVGVYEQYF. For the CDR3, the DNA is TGCGCCAGCAGCTTTGGGACAGTTGGGGTTTACGAGCAGTACTTC.

This chain connects TRBV14 to TRBJ1-1; the D gene is possibly TRBD1 (5 bases). The CDR3 consists of 17 residues. V lost 1 base to trimming and J lost 1 base, with 16 bases between them. CDR1 and CDR2 (germline): SGHDN, FVKESK. CDR3 amino acids: CASSQGATGRENTEAFF. DNA of the CDR3: TGTGCCAGCAGCCAAGGGGCAACAGGCCGGGAGAACACTGAAGCTTTCTTT.

The chain's CDR3 is CASKTGYTEAFF. The CDR3 DNA is TGTGCCAGCAAAACAGGCTACACTGAAGCTTTCTTT. The rearrangement links TRBV2 to TRBJ1-1, with D possibly TRBD1 on 5 matching bases. V was trimmed by 7 bases and J by 3 bases, leaving 9 bases between them. CDR3 size: 12 residues. The V gene's germline CDR1 is SNHLY and CDR2 FYNNEI.

The chain is built from TRBV12-3 or TRBV12-4 and TRBJ2-1; 12 positions agree with TRBD1. The ends lost 2 bases at V and 4 bases at J; junction bases unmatched: 3. This CDR3 region has 16 residues. The DNA for the CDR3 is TGTGCCAGCAGTTTACGGGACAGGGGGCAATACAATGAGCAGTTCTTC. This translates into CASSLRDRGQYNEQFF.